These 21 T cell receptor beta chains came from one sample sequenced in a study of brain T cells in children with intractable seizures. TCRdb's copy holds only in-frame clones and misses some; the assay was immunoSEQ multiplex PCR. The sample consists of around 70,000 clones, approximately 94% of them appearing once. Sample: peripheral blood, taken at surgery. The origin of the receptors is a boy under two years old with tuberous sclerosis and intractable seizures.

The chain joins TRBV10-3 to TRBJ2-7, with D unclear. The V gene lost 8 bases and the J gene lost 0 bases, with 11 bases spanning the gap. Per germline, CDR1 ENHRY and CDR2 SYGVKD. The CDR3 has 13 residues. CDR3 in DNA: TGTGCCATCGATAACGGTCCCTCCTACGAGCAGTACTTC. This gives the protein CAIDNGPSYEQYF.

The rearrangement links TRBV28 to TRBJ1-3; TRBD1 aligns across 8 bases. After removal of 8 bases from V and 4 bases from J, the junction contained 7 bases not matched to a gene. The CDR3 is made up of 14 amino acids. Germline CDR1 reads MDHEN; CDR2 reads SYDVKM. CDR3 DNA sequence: TGTGCCAGCGGGCCTCAGGGGGCCGGAAACACCATATATTTT. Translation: CASGPQGAGNTIYF.

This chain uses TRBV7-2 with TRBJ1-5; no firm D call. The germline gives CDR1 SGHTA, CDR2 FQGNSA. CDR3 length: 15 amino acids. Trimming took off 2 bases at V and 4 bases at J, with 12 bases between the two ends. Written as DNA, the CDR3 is TGTGCCAGCAGCTTATTCGCTGGACCTAATCAGCCCCAGCATTTT. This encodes CASSLFAGPNQPQHF. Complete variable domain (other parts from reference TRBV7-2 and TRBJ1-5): GAGVSQSPSNKVTEKGKDVELRCDPISGHTALYWYRQSLGQGLEFLIYFQGNSAPDKSGLPSDRFSAERTGGSVSTLTIQRTQQEDSAVYLCASSLFAGPNQPQHFGDGTRLSIL.

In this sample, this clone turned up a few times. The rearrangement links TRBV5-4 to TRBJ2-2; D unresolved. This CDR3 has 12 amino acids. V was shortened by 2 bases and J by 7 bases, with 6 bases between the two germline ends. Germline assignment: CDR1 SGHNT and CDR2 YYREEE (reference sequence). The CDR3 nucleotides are TGTGCCAGCAGCTTAGGCGGCGGGGAGCTGTTTTTT. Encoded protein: CASSLGGGELFF. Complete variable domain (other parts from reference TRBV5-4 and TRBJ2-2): ETGVTQSPTHLIKTRGQQVTLRCSSQSGHNTVSWYQQALGQGPQFIFQYYREEENGRGNFPPRFSGLQFPNYSSELNVNALELDDSALYLCASSLGGGELFFGEGSRLTVL.

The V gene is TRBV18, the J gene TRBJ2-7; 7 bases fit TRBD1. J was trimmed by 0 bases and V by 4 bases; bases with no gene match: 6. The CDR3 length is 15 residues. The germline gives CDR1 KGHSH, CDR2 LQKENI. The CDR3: CASSLGTESSYEQYF. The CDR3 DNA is TGTGCCAGCTCACTAGGGACAGAGAGCTCCTACGAGCAGTACTTC.

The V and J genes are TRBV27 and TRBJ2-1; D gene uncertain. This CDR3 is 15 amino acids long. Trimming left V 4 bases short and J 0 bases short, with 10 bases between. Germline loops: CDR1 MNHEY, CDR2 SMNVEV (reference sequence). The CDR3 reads CASSSLRSSYNEQFF. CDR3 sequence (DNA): TGTGCCAGCAGTTCCCTCAGGAGCTCCTACAATGAGCAGTTCTTC.

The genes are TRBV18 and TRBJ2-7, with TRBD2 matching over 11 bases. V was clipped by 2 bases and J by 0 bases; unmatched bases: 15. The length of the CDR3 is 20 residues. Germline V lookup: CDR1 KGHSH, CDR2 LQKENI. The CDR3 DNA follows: TGTGCCAGCTCACCAAATACAGGGGGCGGACTAGCGGGCTACTCCTACGAGCAGTACTTC. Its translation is CASSPNTGGGLAGYSYEQYF.

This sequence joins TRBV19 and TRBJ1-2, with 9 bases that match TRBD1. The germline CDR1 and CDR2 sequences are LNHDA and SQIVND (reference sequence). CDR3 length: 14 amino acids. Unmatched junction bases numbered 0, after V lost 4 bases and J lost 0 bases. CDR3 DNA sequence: TGTGCCAGTAGTAGACAGGGGGCTAACTATGGCTACACCTTC. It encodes CASSRQGANYGYTF.

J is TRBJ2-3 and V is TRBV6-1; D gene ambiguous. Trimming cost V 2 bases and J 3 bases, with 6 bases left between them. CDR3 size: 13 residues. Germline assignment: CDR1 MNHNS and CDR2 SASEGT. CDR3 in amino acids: CASSELGTDTQYF. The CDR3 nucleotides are TGTGCCAGCAGTGAACTAGGTACAGATACGCAGTATTTT.

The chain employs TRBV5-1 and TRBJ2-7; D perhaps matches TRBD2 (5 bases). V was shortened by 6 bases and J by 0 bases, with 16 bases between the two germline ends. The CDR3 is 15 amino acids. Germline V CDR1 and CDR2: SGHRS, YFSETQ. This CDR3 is CASTIGIRSSYEQYF. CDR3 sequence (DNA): TGCGCCAGCACCATCGGGATCCGGAGCTCCTACGAGCAGTACTTC.

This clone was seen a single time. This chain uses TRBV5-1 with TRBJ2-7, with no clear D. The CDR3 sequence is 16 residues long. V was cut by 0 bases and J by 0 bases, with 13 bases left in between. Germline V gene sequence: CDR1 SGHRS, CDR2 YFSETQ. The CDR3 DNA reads TGCGCCAGCAGCTTGGAGGCCAGCTCGTACTCCTACGAGCAGTACTTC. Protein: CASSLEASSYSYEQYF.

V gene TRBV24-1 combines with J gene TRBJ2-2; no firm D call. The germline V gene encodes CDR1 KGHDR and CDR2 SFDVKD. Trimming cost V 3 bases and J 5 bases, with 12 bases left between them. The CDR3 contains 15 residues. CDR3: CATSDGLQDTGELFF. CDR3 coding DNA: TGTGCCACCAGTGATGGGCTACAAGATACCGGGGAGCTGTTTTTT.

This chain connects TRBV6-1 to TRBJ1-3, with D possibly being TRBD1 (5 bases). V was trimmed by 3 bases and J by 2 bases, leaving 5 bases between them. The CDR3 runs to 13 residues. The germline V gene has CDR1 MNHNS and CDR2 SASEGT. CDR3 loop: CASSDRAGNTIYF. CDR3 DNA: TGTGCCAGCAGTGACAGGGCTGGAAACACCATATATTTT.

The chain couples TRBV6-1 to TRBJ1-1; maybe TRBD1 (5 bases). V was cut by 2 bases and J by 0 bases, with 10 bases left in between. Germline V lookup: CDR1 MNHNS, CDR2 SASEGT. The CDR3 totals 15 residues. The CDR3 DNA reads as TGTGCCAGCAGTGAACAGGGAAACCTGAACACTGAAGCTTTCTTT. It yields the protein CASSEQGNLNTEAFF.

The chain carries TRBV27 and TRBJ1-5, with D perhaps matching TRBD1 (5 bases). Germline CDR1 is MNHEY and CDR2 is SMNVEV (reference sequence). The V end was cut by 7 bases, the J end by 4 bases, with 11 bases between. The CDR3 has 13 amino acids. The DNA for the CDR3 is TGTGCCAGCAAATCAGGGCTGAATCAGCCCCAGCATTTT. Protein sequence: CASKSGLNQPQHF.

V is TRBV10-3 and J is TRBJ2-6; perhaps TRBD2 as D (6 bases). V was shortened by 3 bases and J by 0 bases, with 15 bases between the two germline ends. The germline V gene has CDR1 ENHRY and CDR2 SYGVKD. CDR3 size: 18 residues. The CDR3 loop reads CAISDRRGAVSGANVLTF. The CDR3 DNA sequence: TGTGCCATCAGTGATCGGAGGGGTGCCGTCTCTGGGGCCAACGTCCTGACTTTC.

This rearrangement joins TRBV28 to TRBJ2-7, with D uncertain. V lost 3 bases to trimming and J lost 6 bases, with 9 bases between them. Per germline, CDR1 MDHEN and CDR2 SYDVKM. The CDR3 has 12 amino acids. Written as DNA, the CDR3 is TGTGCCAGCAGTTTGAGCGATCTCGAGCAGTACTTC. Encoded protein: CASSLSDLEQYF.

CDR3 residues: CAISESERQGAFF. The CDR3, as DNA: TGTGCCATCAGTGAGTCTGAGCGGCAGGGGGCTTTCTTT. The chain employs TRBV10-3 and TRBJ1-1; possible D gene TRBD1, 6 bases. The CDR3 runs to 13 residues. The germline V gene encodes CDR1 ENHRY and CDR2 SYGVKD. V lost 0 bases and J 11 bases, leaving 13 bases between the germline ends.

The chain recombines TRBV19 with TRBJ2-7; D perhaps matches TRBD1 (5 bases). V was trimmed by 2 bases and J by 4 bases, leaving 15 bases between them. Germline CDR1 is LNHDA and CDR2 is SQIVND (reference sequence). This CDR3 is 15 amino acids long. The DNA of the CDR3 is TGTGCCAGTAGTATAAAAGGGGCGCAAGGTTACGAGCAGTACTTC. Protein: CASSIKGAQGYEQYF.

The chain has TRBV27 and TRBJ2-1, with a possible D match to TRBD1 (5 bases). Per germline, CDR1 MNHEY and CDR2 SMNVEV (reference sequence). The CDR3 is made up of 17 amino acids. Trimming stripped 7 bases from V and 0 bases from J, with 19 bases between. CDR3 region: CASNPREGASSYNEQFF. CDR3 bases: TGTGCCAGCAACCCTAGAGAAGGGGCGAGCTCCTACAATGAGCAGTTCTTC.

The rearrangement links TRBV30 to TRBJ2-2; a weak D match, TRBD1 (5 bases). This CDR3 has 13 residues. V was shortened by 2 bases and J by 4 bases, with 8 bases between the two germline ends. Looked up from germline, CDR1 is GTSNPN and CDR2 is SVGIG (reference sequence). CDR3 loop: CAWSPQGTGELFF. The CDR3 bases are TGTGCCTGGAGTCCCCAGGGCACCGGGGAGCTGTTTTTT.